Listed here are 10 T cell receptor beta chains from one sample, sequenced in a study of blood T cell repertoires in COVID-19. Data came from immunoSEQ multiplex PCR; TCRdb stores just in-frame clones and leaves some out. The sample lists approximately 200,000 clones; approximately 84% were seen once. Material for sequencing was peripheral blood. These receptors originate from a man aged 35-49 years with active or convalescent COVID-19.

This chain joins TRBV28 and TRBJ1-4; possible D gene TRBD1, 6 bases. This CDR3 spans 13 amino acids. From germline, CDR1 is MDHEN and CDR2 SYDVKM. The V end lost 10 bases, the J end lost 4 bases, and 13 bases lay between the germline ends. The CDR3 sequence: CATSTGFNEKLFF. CDR3 coding DNA: TGTGCCACTTCGACAGGCTTTAATGAAAAACTGTTTTTT.

The rearrangement uses TRBV2 and TRBJ1-5; 7 nucleotides align to TRBD1. Germline CDR1 SNHLY, CDR2 FYNNEI. The CDR3 is 15 amino acids. The V and J ends lost 6 bases and 3 bases, in that order; junction bases with no gene match: 8. The CDR3 spells CASRIQGNVNQPQHF. DNA of the CDR3: TGTGCCAGCAGAATACAGGGGAATGTCAATCAGCCCCAGCATTTT.

This rearrangement joins TRBV9 to TRBJ1-1; unclear D gene. Trimming shortened V by 0 bases and J by 1 base, and 7 bases separated the two germline ends. CDR3 length: 14 residues. The germline V gene encodes CDR1 SGDLS and CDR2 YYNGEE. The CDR3 loop reads CASSVARGNTEAFF. CDR3 DNA sequence: TGTGCCAGCAGCGTAGCTCGGGGGAACACTGAAGCTTTCTTT.

For the CDR3, the DNA is TGTGCCAGCAGCCCCGGGACAGGGGAAGCTTTCTTT. It translates to CASSPGTGEAFF. The rearrangement links TRBV7-2 to TRBJ1-1, with TRBD1 matching 9 bases. Germline CDR1 and CDR2: SGHTA and FQGNSA. J gave up 8 bases and V 5 bases, and 3 bases lay outside the gene matches. The CDR3 spans 12 residues.

V usage is TRBV9 and J usage is TRBJ1-2; TRBD1 agrees at 7 bases. The J segment lost 4 bases and the V segment lost 0 bases, leaving 6 bases of the junction unmatched. CDR3 length equals 15 residues. Germline CDR1 reads SGDLS; CDR2 reads YYNGEE. The CDR3 is CASSVGGGGFYGYTF. For the CDR3, the DNA is TGTGCCAGCAGCGTAGGAGGGGGCGGCTTCTATGGCTACACCTTC.

The chain recombines TRBV6-5 with TRBJ1-4; D might be TRBD1 (5 bases). In germline, CDR1 is MNHEY, CDR2 SVGAGI. The CDR3 extends over 14 amino acids. V shed 10 bases and J shed 13 bases, with 25 bases lying between them. The CDR3 DNA reads TGTGCCACCACAAATAATTTAGGGGCCCGAGGACTGTTTTTT. This sequence encodes CATTNNLGARGLFF.

V gene TRBV3-1 (or the pseudogene TRBV3-2) combines with J gene TRBJ1-2; 8 positions agree with TRBD1. Per the germline V gene, CDR1 is LGHDT and CDR2 is YNNKEL (reference sequence). The CDR3 totals 12 residues. V was pared by 6 bases and J by 6 bases, with 3 bases of the junction left unmatched. The CDR3 sequence: CASRTGEDGYTF. The CDR3 DNA reads TGTGCCAGCAGGACAGGGGAGGATGGCTACACCTTC.

The rearrangement joins TRBV4-2 to TRBJ1-4; 7 bases are shared with TRBD1. In germline, CDR1 is LGHNA, CDR2 YNFKEQ. The CDR3 consists of 16 residues. The junction had 8 bases not matched to a gene; V was cut back by 2 bases and J by 5 bases. The CDR3 DNA is TGTGCCAGCAGCCAATCCACGGGACAGAGAAATGAAAAACTGTTTTTT. It translates to CASSQSTGQRNEKLFF.

The chain has TRBV29-1 and TRBJ1-4; possibly TRBD1 for D (6 bases). The length of the CDR3 is 12 residues. Per germline, CDR1 SQVTM and CDR2 ANQGSEA. V was shortened by 4 bases and J by 6 bases, with 9 bases between the two germline ends. CDR3 in amino acids: CSVVAGDEKLFF. For the CDR3, the DNA is TGCAGCGTTGTGGCAGGGGATGAAAAACTGTTTTTT.

The chain is built from TRBV19 and TRBJ2-5; D is unclear. CDR1 and CDR2 from the germline V gene are LNHDA and SQIVND (reference sequence). The V gene lost 6 bases and the J gene lost 3 bases, with 11 bases spanning the gap. CDR3 length: 13 residues. CDR3: CASRPDGEETQYF. The DNA of the CDR3 is TGTGCCAGTAGACCTGACGGAGAAGAGACCCAGTACTTC.